This entry is about one TCR beta chain. Assay: immunoSEQ multiplex PCR; the TCRdb copy retains only in-frame clones and omits some. This sample yields 250,000 to 350,000 clones, of which just under 90% are seen a single time; 5.5% to 8% belongs to the top ten. This specimen comes from a study of blood T cell repertoires in COVID-19. The CDR3 is 15 amino acids. The ends lost 6 bases at V and 4 bases at J; junction bases unmatched: 9. Germline V gene sequence: CDR1 SGHRS, CDR2 YFSETQ. Sequenced sample: peripheral blood. The V call is TRBV5-1, the J call TRBJ2-1; 8 nucleotides line up with TRBD1. The sequence was collected from a woman aged 45-59 years with COVID-19, enrolled during active disease. The CDR3 here is CASTEGQVAYNEQFF. In nucleotides, the CDR3 is TGCGCCAGCACCGAGGGACAGGTAGCATACAATGAGCAGTTCTTC.